Listed below are T cell receptor beta chains from one sample, sequenced in a study of blood T cell repertoires in COVID-19. Only in-frame clones appear in the TCRdb table, and some are missing; sequencing was by immunoSEQ multiplex PCR. Among about 110,000 clones listed, about 88% were seen once. Sequencing was carried out using peripheral blood. The receptors were sampled from a human donor in a cohort sampled during active COVID-19. Both conserved end residues are part of each CDR3. The order of the fields is D gene, clone size, J gene, V gene, CDR3 protein, CDR3 DNA. A D gene is named only where the DNA matches it firmly. Clone sizes are given selectively: once, few, many, or a class where the clone is expanded.

.,.,TRBJ2-1,TRBV6-5,CASREPNYNEQFF,TGTGCCAGCAGGGAGCCAAATTACAATGAGCAGTTCTTC
TRBD1,.,TRBJ1-5,TRBV29-1,CSVRGDSNQPQHF,TGCAGCGTCAGGGGGGATAGCAATCAGCCCCAGCATTTT
TRBD2,.,TRBJ2-1,TRBV12-3/TRBV12-4,CASSFGRVNEQFF,TGTGCCAGCAGTTTTGGGAGGGTGAATGAGCAGTTCTTC
.,once,TRBJ1-1,TRBV2,CASLGLSNTEAFF,TGTGCCAGCCTTGGGCTCTCGAACACTGAAGCTTTCTTT
TRBD1,.,TRBJ2-1,TRBV2,CASNSGQGAREQFF,TGTGCCAGCAACTCGGGACAGGGGGCAAGAGAGCAGTTCTTC
.,.,TRBJ2-7,TRBV5-4,CASSTYEQYF,TGTGCCAGCTCCACCTACGAGCAGTACTTC
TRBD1,.,TRBJ2-2,TRBV5-1,CASSLTTGGPWTGELFF,TGCGCCAGCAGCTTGACTACAGGGGGCCCGTGGACCGGGGAGCTGTTTTTT
.,.,TRBJ2-1,TRBV4-2,CASSPGQYNEQFF,TGTGCCAGCAGCCCTGGACAGTACAATGAGCAGTTCTTC
TRBD2,.,TRBJ2-1,TRBV7-8,CASSSRLAAYNEQFF,TGTGCCAGCAGTTCCCGACTAGCGGCTTACAATGAGCAGTTCTTC
.,.,TRBJ1-1,TRBV10-3,CAISGGSGLNTEAFF,TGTGCCATCAGTGGGGGTAGTGGACTCAACACTGAAGCTTTCTTT
.,.,TRBJ1-1,TRBV2,CASSASPQDEAFF,TGTGCCAGCAGTGCGTCCCCCCAGGATGAAGCTTTCTTT
.,.,TRBJ1-3,TRBV11-2,CASSPTQGRGNTIYF,TGTGCCAGCAGCCCCACGCAGGGGCGTGGAAACACCATATATTTT
.,.,TRBJ1-1,TRBV27,CASSTGSTEAFF,TGTGCCAGCTCAACAGGGTCCACTGAAGCTTTCTTT
TRBD1,.,TRBJ2-7,TRBV2,CASRADRGEQYF,TGTGCCAGCAGGGCGGACAGGGGCGAGCAGTACTTC
TRBD1,few,TRBJ1-5,TRBV4-1,CASSRGQGSSQPQHF,TGCGCCAGCAGCCGCGGACAGGGCAGTTCCCAGCCCCAGCATTTT
.,.,TRBJ2-1,TRBV3-1/TRBV3-2,CASSQTESGQFF,TGTGCCAGCAGCCAGACGGAGTCTGGCCAGTTCTTC
.,.,TRBJ2-1,TRBV6-2/TRBV6-3,CASSRGYNEQFF,TGTGCCAGCAGTAGGGGTTACAATGAGCAGTTCTTC
TRBD2,.,TRBJ2-1,TRBV9,CASSAGLAGGPQDNEQFF,TGTGCCAGCAGCGCCGGACTAGCGGGGGGGCCCCAGGACAATGAGCAGTTCTTC
TRBD1,.,TRBJ2-2,TRBV9,CASSADRANTGELFF,TGTGCCAGCAGCGCTGACAGGGCGAACACCGGGGAGCTGTTTTTT
.,.,TRBJ2-7,TRBV21-1,CASNRIPPSGTLTYEQYF,TGTGCCAGCAATCGTATTCCCCCTTCGGGGACACTGACCTACGAGCAGTACTTC
TRBD1,.,TRBJ2-3,TRBV5-4,CASSFGGTGRVDTQYF,TGTGCCAGCAGCTTTGGAGGGACAGGGAGAGTTGATACGCAGTATTTT
.,.,TRBJ1-3,TRBV28,CASAGSGNTIYF,TGTGCCAGCGCAGGCTCTGGAAACACCATATATTTT
TRBD1,.,TRBJ1-1,TRBV6-5,CASSYSTGAGGAFF,TGTGCCAGCAGTTACTCGACAGGGGCCGGGGGAGCTTTCTTT
TRBD2,.,TRBJ2-4,TRBV5-1,CASSLSEAGENIQYF,TGCGCCAGCAGCTTGTCGGAGGCGGGAGAAAACATTCAGTACTTC
.,.,TRBJ1-5,TRBV12-3/TRBV12-4,CASSGGGGQPQHF,TGTGCCAGCAGTGGGGGGGGAGGTCAGCCCCAGCATTTT
.,.,TRBJ2-1,TRBV29-1,CSGSSYNEQFF,TGCAGCGGGAGCTCCTACAATGAGCAGTTCTTC
TRBD1,.,TRBJ1-1,TRBV6-5,CASSYQDRGAGTEAFF,TGTGCCAGCAGTTACCAGGACAGGGGTGCGGGCACTGAAGCTTTCTTT
TRBD2,.,TRBJ2-4,TRBV6-5,CASTPGGGGNIQYF,TGTGCCAGCACCCCGGGGGGGGGCGGAAACATTCAGTACTTC
TRBD2,.,TRBJ2-3,TRBV27,CASSLTGLGRGSTDTQYF,TGTGCCAGCAGTCTTACAGGTTTAGGGAGGGGCAGCACAGATACGCAGTATTTT
.,.,TRBJ2-7,TRBV5-4,CASSFWESPEQYF,TGTGCCAGCAGCTTCTGGGAGTCTCCCGAGCAGTACTTC
TRBD1,.,TRBJ2-1,TRBV27,CASRAGTGVYNEQFF,TGTGCCAGTCGTGCCGGGACAGGGGTCTACAATGAGCAGTTCTTC
TRBD1,many,TRBJ1-1,TRBV11-2,CASSITGGLNTEAFF,TGTGCCAGCAGCATCACAGGGGGATTGAACACTGAAGCTTTCTTT
TRBD2,.,TRBJ2-3,TRBV28,CASTPVLRGGTDTQYF,TGTGCCAGCACCCCCGTTTTGCGGGGGGGCACAGATACGCAGTATTTT